The 19 T cell receptor beta chains below come from one sample, sequenced in a study of T cell responses to AZD1222 COVID-19 vaccine. Method: immunoSEQ multiplex PCR; TCRdb's copy keeps in-frame clones and lacks some. The sample contains more than 150,000 clones, 90% to 95% of which appear only once. Sequencing was performed on peripheral blood, taken on day 0 of AZD1222 vaccination. All receptors derive from an adult in good health.

J is TRBJ2-1 and V is TRBV24-1; 11 bases line up with TRBD2. Trimming at V came to 7 bases and at J to 7 bases, leaving 14 bases not matched to a gene. Germline values: CDR1 KGHDR, CDR2 SFDVKD. The CDR3 runs 17 residues. The CDR3 nucleotides read TGTGCCACCAGGGATACCGGGACTAGCGGACGACAGAATGAGCAGTTCTTC. It is translated as CATRDTGTSGRQNEQFF.

The chain carries TRBV27 and TRBJ1-2; D gene unclear. CDR3 length: 15 amino acids. V was trimmed by 4 bases and J by 4 bases, leaving 16 bases between them. CDR1 MNHEY and CDR2 SMNVEV come from the germline V gene (reference sequence). The CDR3 region has the DNA TGTGCCAGCAGTTCGACTCTGGGCCAGGCCTATGGCTACACCTTC. It translates to CASSSTLGQAYGYTF.

The chain couples TRBV6-2 or TRBV6-3 to TRBJ2-1; tentatively, D is TRBD2 (5 bases). Germline CDR1 MNHEY, CDR2 SVGEGT. The CDR3 is 12 amino acids. V was clipped by 6 bases and J by 9 bases, with 12 bases between them. CDR3 coding DNA: TGTGCCAGCAGCTCGCGGGCGATTGAGCAGTTCTTC. Its translation: CASSSRAIEQFF.

The chain carries TRBV15 and TRBJ2-3; TRBD2 is a possible D gene (5 bases). V was pared by 1 base and J by 2 bases, with 10 bases between. Germline CDR1 LNHNV, CDR2 YYDKDF (reference sequence). This CDR3 is built from 15 residues. For the CDR3, the DNA is TGTGCCACCAGCAGAGTTGTTGACTACACAGATACGCAGTATTTT. It specifies CATSRVVDYTDTQYF.

This clone was recorded once. The chain recombines TRBV5-3 with TRBJ2-3, with TRBD1 as a possible D gene (7 bases). Being an ORF, TRBV5-3 has a function that is uncertain. The CDR3 contains 17 residues. Deletions cut 6 bases from V and 6 bases from J, with 26 bases between. The CDR3 loop is CARIRFSCPRGADTQYF. The CDR3 nucleotides are TGTGCCAGAATCCGCTTTAGTTGCCCCAGGGGGGCTGATACGCAGTATTTT.

This clone was counted between two and nine times. V and J are TRBV27 and TRBJ1-5; tentative D call: TRBD1 (6 bases). The CDR3 is 14 residues long. Per the germline V gene, CDR1 is MNHEY and CDR2 is SMNVEV (reference sequence). V was shortened by 5 bases and J by 1 base, with 9 bases between the two germline ends. The CDR3 reads CASSPQGSNQPQHF. The DNA of the CDR3 is TGTGCCAGCAGTCCTCAGGGGAGCAATCAGCCCCAGCATTTT.

The V and J genes are TRBV28 and TRBJ2-1; 7 bases agree with TRBD1. Germline CDR1 is MDHEN and CDR2 is SYDVKM. V lost 3 bases to trimming and J lost 4 bases; unmatched junction nucleotides: 3. CDR3 size: 14 residues. CDR3 nucleotides: TGTGCCAGCAGTTTTCAACAGGGGTACAATGAGCAGTTCTTC. It translates to CASSFQQGYNEQFF. The full variable domain, its missing parts supplied by reference TRBV28 and TRBJ2-1, is DVKVTQSSRYLVKRTGEKVFLECVQDMDHENMFWYRQDPGLGLRLIYFSYDVKMKEKGDIPEGYSVSREKKERFSLILESASTNQTSMYLCASSFQQGYNEQFFGPGTRLTVL.

The count of this clone is one. The chain employs TRBV6-2 or TRBV6-3 and TRBJ1-1, with 9 nucleotides matching TRBD1. V lost 5 bases to trimming and J lost 11 bases; unmatched junction nucleotides: 6. Germline V gene data show CDR1 as MNHEY and CDR2 as SVGEGT. The CDR3 covers 12 residues. CDR3 amino acids: CASSTNRGRAFF. The CDR3 coding sequence is TGTGCCAGCAGTACAAACAGGGGGCGGGCTTTCTTT.

V usage is TRBV7-2 and J usage is TRBJ1-1; 9 bases agree with TRBD1. There are 17 residues in the CDR3. Unmatched junction bases numbered 16, after V lost 3 bases and J lost 8 bases. The germline gives CDR1 SGHTA, CDR2 FQGNSA. CDR3 amino acids: CASSLGTGMVYPSEAFF. The CDR3 DNA reads as TGTGCCAGCAGCTTGGGGACAGGGATGGTTTATCCGTCCGAAGCTTTCTTT.

V and J are TRBV7-3 and TRBJ2-5; TRBD2 matches 8 bases. The V gene's germline CDR1 is SGHTA and CDR2 FQGTGA. The J segment lost 2 bases and the V segment lost 0 bases, leaving 5 bases of the junction unmatched. The CDR3 consists of 16 residues. The CDR3 DNA sequence: TGTGCCAGCAGCTTAACCCCCGGACTAGCACAAGAGACCCAGTACTTC. This gives the protein CASSLTPGLAQETQYF.

The chain employs TRBV30 and TRBJ2-1, with TRBD2 matching 10 bases. V lost 8 bases and J lost 3; bases outside the gene matches: 4. The CDR3 runs 13 residues. CDR1 is GTSNPN and CDR2 is SVGIG in the germline V gene (reference sequence). CDR3 DNA sequence: TGTGCCCTAGCTAGCGGGAGCTACAATGAGCAGTTCTTC. This codes for CALASGSYNEQFF.

The V and J genes are TRBV4-2 and TRBJ1-1; no clear D gene. V shed 1 base and J shed 2 bases, with 8 bases lying between them. Germline CDR1 reads LGHNA; CDR2 reads YNFKEQ. The CDR3 is made up of 14 amino acids. CDR3 sequence: CASSQGTANTEAFF. CDR3 coding DNA: TGTGCCAGCAGCCAAGGAACAGCCAACACTGAAGCTTTCTTT.

The chain is built from TRBV7-8 and TRBJ2-7; perhaps TRBD2 as D (6 bases). Per germline, CDR1 SGHVS and CDR2 FQNEAQ. The CDR3 length is 12 residues. V was pared by 4 bases and J by 4 bases, with 8 bases between. Here the CDR3 reads CASSWSGYEQYF. The CDR3 nucleotides read TGTGCCAGCAGCTGGAGCGGGTACGAGCAGTACTTC.

This rearrangement joins TRBV7-9 to TRBJ2-7; no firm D call. The CDR3 has 12 residues. Germline assignment: CDR1 SEHNR and CDR2 FQNEAQ (reference sequence). The V and J ends lost 6 bases and 6 bases respectively, with 12 bases between them. For the CDR3, the DNA is TGTGCCAGCAGTAGTCAGGCTGCCGAGCAGTACTTC. Protein product: CASSSQAAEQYF.

This chain uses TRBV9 with TRBJ2-3, with 8 bases matching TRBD2. Germline CDR1 is SGDLS and CDR2 is YYNGEE. The CDR3 has 17 amino acids. The V gene end was trimmed by 3 bases and the J gene end by 5 bases; junction bases not matched to a gene: 14. In DNA form, the CDR3 reads TGTGCCAGCAGCGGAACTGAGACTAGCGCCCGCGGAGATACGCAGTATTTT. Its translation: CASSGTETSARGDTQYF.

The gene calls are TRBV7-2 and TRBJ1-2, with a possible D match to TRBD1 (6 bases). The CDR3 has 13 amino acids. CDR1 and CDR2 (germline): SGHTA, FQGNSA. V was cut by 3 bases and J by 5 bases, with 10 bases left in between. The CDR3 spells CASSLVTGYGYTF. The CDR3 DNA is TGTGCCAGCAGCTTGGTCACAGGGTATGGCTACACCTTC.

The chain recombines TRBV5-1 with TRBJ1-2, with 7 positions matching TRBD1. The CDR3 totals 13 residues. In germline, CDR1 is SGHRS, CDR2 YFSETQ. V trimming: 3 bases; J trimming: 2 bases; junction bases outside the gene matches: 1. CDR3 nucleotides: TGCGCCAGCAGCTGGGACAGAAACTATGGCTACACCTTC. This sequence encodes CASSWDRNYGYTF. Based on the CDR3 plus reference TRBV5-1 and TRBJ1-2, the full variable domain is KAGVTQTPRYLIKTRGQQVTLSCSPISGHRSVSWYQQTPGQGLQFLFEYFSETQRNKGNFPGRFSGRQFSNSRSEMNVSTLELGDSALYLCASSWDRNYGYTFGSGTRLTVV.

This chain links TRBV7-2 with TRBJ1-4; D is unresolved. The germline V gene has CDR1 SGHTA and CDR2 FQGNSA. The CDR3 extends over 15 amino acids. V was clipped by 1 base and J by 3 bases, with 9 bases between them. CDR3 nucleotides: TGTGCCAGCAGCTTAGTAGCGTCGGCTAATGAAAAACTGTTTTTT. Amino acid sequence: CASSLVASANEKLFF. The whole variable domain, filled in from reference TRBV7-2 and TRBJ1-4, reads GAGVSQSPSNKVTEKGKDVELRCDPISGHTALYWYRQSLGQGLEFLIYFQGNSAPDKSGLPSDRFSAERTGGSVSTLTIQRTQQEDSAVYLCASSLVASANEKLFFGSGTQLSVL.

The V call is TRBV6-4, the J call TRBJ1-1; no clear D. This CDR3 region has 13 residues. The V and J ends lost 4 bases and 6 bases respectively, with 12 bases between them. Germline CDR1 MRHNA, CDR2 SNTAGT. In DNA form, the CDR3 reads TGTGCCAGCAGTGTTGATTTCGGAGCTGAAGCTTTCTTT. It encodes CASSVDFGAEAFF.